Listed here is a single T cell receptor beta chain. The data were obtained in a study of blood T cell repertoires in COVID-19. Study as a whole: Sources were T cells, B-cell-depleted T cells, or PBMCs; the material itself was cDNA or gDNA.

Ages ranged from about 18 to 89 years, with residence in about two dozen US areas. The V gene lost 3 bases and the J gene lost 1 base, with 10 bases spanning the gap. CDR3 length: 13 residues. Germline V gene lookup returns CDR1 DFQATT and CDR2 SNEGSKA (reference sequence). The data were produced by immunoSEQ multiplex PCR, yet TCRdb's version contains in-frame clones alone and is incomplete. The table has about 400,000 clones, just under 90% seen once. The rearrangement joins TRBV20-1 to TRBJ2-7; possible D gene TRBD1, 6 bases. Sequencing was done on a sample of PBMCs or T cells enriched from blood (not recorded which). This sequence originates from a woman in her 30s who had recovered from COVID-19. The CDR3 DNA reads TGCAGTGCTAGTTTGGACAGATCCTACGAGCAGTACTTC. It yields the protein CSASLDRSYEQYF.